A single sample is the source of the 28 T cell receptor beta chains below, sequenced in a study of STAT5B mutations in CD4+ large granular lymphocyte leukemia. Clones were sequenced by immunoSEQ multiplex PCR, and TCRdb holds only the in-frame ones, with some missing. The table has 30,000 to 40,000 clones, more than 65% seen once; the top ten hold 2% to 3%. Sequenced material: CD4+ T cells from blood buffy coats. All receptors derive from a human donor in good health.

The chain links TRBV5-1 to TRBJ2-7, with 7 bases lining up with TRBD2. Unmatched junction bases numbered 4, after V lost 1 base and J lost 0 bases. The CDR3 has 15 residues. Germline lookup yields CDR1 SGHRS and CDR2 YFSETQ. For the CDR3, the DNA is TGCGCCAGCAGCTTGTTCCCTAGCGGCTCCTACGAGCAGTACTTC. Protein: CASSLFPSGSYEQYF.

This rearrangement joins TRBV30 to TRBJ2-7; D tentatively reads TRBD1 or TRBD2 (6 bases each). This CDR3 contains 14 residues. In germline, CDR1 is GTSNPN, CDR2 SVGIG (reference sequence). Trimming left V 0 bases short and J 7 bases short, with 16 bases between. The CDR3 coding sequence is TGTGCCTGGAGTGTGGGGGGACATAGCTTAGAGCAGTACTTC. Translating it yields CAWSVGGHSLEQYF.

V gene TRBV2 combines with J gene TRBJ1-1; unclear D gene. This CDR3 has 13 residues. Trimming took 0 bases from V and 7 from J, leaving 9 bases between them. In germline, CDR1 is SNHLY, CDR2 FYNNEI. The chain's CDR3 is CASSEALRVEAFF. Here the CDR3 DNA reads TGTGCCAGCAGTGAAGCGCTTCGAGTTGAAGCTTTCTTT.

This clone was observed once. The gene calls are TRBV6-5 and TRBJ1-5, with D unclear. Trimming took 1 base from V and 2 from J, leaving 3 bases between them. Looked up from germline, CDR1 is MNHEY and CDR2 is SVGAGI. CDR3 size: 13 residues. CDR3 in amino acids: CASSYFGNQPQHF. CDR3 nucleotide sequence: TGTGCCAGCAGTTACTTCGGCAATCAGCCCCAGCATTTT.

The CDR3 DNA follows: TGTGCCAGCAGTTTGCCAGGACTGGGGGACTCCTACAATGAGCAGTTCTTC. Amino acid sequence: CASSLPGLGDSYNEQFF. The chain joins TRBV27 to TRBJ2-1; D is tentatively TRBD1 or TRBD2 (5 bases each). The CDR3 has 17 amino acids. From germline, CDR1 is MNHEY and CDR2 SMNVEV (reference sequence). Trimming cost V 3 bases and J 0 bases, with 15 bases left between them.

J is TRBJ1-2 and V is TRBV6-5; the match to TRBD1 covers 10 bases. CDR3 length: 14 amino acids. CDR1 MNHEY and CDR2 SVGAGI come from the germline V gene. Trimming cost V 7 bases and J 5 bases; bases outside gene matches: 7. In DNA, the CDR3 is TGTGCCAGCACCTTGACAGGGGGCGGGTATGGCTACACCTTC. Encoded protein: CASTLTGGGYGYTF.

The rearrangement uses TRBV15 and TRBJ2-3; 16 nucleotides agree with TRBD2. J gave up 1 base and V 5 bases, and 6 bases lay outside the gene matches. This CDR3 comprises 18 residues. Germline V gene data show CDR1 as LNHNV and CDR2 as YYDKDF (reference sequence). CDR3 sequence (DNA): TGTGCCACCAGCCCGGGACTAGCGGGAGGGCCCGGCACAGATACGCAGTATTTT. This encodes CATSPGLAGGPGTDTQYF.

Concerning this clone itself: The junction departs from germline at one end; a sequencing error may be responsible. The genes are TRBV4-1 and TRBJ1-1, with TRBD1 identical over 8 bases. CDR1 MGHRA and CDR2 YSYEKL come from the germline V gene. This CDR3 comprises 16 residues. CDR3 amino acids: CTSSQRGDRLNTEAFF. The CDR3 DNA sequence: TGCACCAGCAGCCAAAGGGGGGACAGGCTGAACACTGAAGCTTTCTTT.

This chain joins TRBV11-2 and TRBJ1-1; a weak D match, TRBD1 (5 bases). The CDR3 consists of 15 residues. Looked up from germline, CDR1 is SGHAT and CDR2 is FQNNGV. Trimming took off 1 base at V and 0 bases at J, with 9 bases between the two ends. For the CDR3, the DNA is TGTGCCAGCAGCTTAGTGGGGGGGTTGAACACTGAAGCTTTCTTT. Translated: CASSLVGGLNTEAFF.

The rearrangement uses TRBV30 and TRBJ1-2; the match to TRBD1 covers 8 bases. The CDR3 spans 15 residues. The germline V gene encodes CDR1 GTSNPN and CDR2 SVGIG (reference sequence). The V segment lost 1 base and the J segment 5 bases; nucleotides outside the gene matches: 9. CDR3: CAWSETGERWYGYTF. The CDR3 DNA sequence: TGTGCCTGGAGTGAGACAGGGGAACGTTGGTATGGCTACACCTTC.

Only a few counts were recorded for this clone. This chain uses TRBV5-1 with TRBJ1-1; no clear D gene. The germline CDR1 and CDR2 sequences are SGHRS and YFSETQ. This CDR3 comprises 14 residues. V was cut by 1 base and J by 3 bases, with 10 bases left in between. CDR3 DNA sequence: TGCGCCAGCAGCTTGAACGGGCTTGACACTGAAGCTTTCTTT. Its translation: CASSLNGLDTEAFF.

The V and J genes are TRBV18 and TRBJ2-1; 8 bases map to TRBD2. The V gene end was trimmed by 3 bases and the J gene end by 0 bases; junction bases not matched to a gene: 10. The CDR3 is 18 amino acids. CDR1 and CDR2 from the germline V gene are KGHSH and LQKENI. This CDR3 reads CASSPAPAGGYSYNEQFF. The CDR3 nucleotides are TGTGCCAGCTCACCCGCCCCTGCGGGAGGCTACTCCTACAATGAGCAGTTCTTC. The complete variable domain, with remaining parts taken from reference TRBV18 and TRBJ2-1, reads NAGVMQNPRHLVRRRGQEARLRCSPMKGHSHVYWYRQLPEEGLKFMVYLQKENIIDESGMPKERFSAEFPKEGPSILRIQQVVRGDSAAYFCASSPAPAGGYSYNEQFFGPGTRLTVL.

This clone has a single count. The gene calls are TRBV16 and TRBJ1-1, with 11 bases fitting TRBD1. The CDR3 contains 17 residues. Germline values: CDR1 KGHSY, CDR2 FQNENV. Germline trimming cut 4 bases from V and 4 bases from J; bases unmatched to any gene: 11. The CDR3 region is CASSLGQGALVATEAFF. Written as DNA, the CDR3 is TGTGCCAGCAGCCTAGGACAGGGGGCTTTGGTAGCCACTGAAGCTTTCTTT.

This chain links TRBV18 with TRBJ1-4, with a tentative D call TRBD1 (5 bases). The CDR3 is 15 amino acids. V was shortened by 3 bases and J by 4 bases, with 12 bases between the two germline ends. Per the germline V gene, CDR1 is KGHSH and CDR2 is LQKENI. In DNA form, the CDR3 reads TGTGCCAGCTCACCCGATAGACAGTTTAATGAAAAACTGTTTTTT. Amino acid sequence: CASSPDRQFNEKLFF.

The rearrangement joins TRBV19 to TRBJ1-1; 12 bases fit TRBD1. Germline CDR1 reads LNHDA; CDR2 reads SQIVND (reference sequence). Trimming removed 5 bases from V and 4 bases from J; junction bases left unmatched: 8. There are 16 residues in the CDR3. CDR3 in DNA: TGTGCCAGTAGTCCCTGGGACAGGGGGCAGGGCACTGAAGCTTTCTTT. Translating it yields CASSPWDRGQGTEAFF.

V is TRBV6-5 and J is TRBJ2-6; D remains ambiguous. CDR3 length equals 15 residues. CDR1 MNHEY and CDR2 SVGAGI come from the germline V gene. V lost 2 bases and J 0 bases, leaving 5 bases between the germline ends. CDR3 region: CASSYDFSGANVLTF. The CDR3 region has the DNA TGTGCCAGCAGTTACGACTTCTCTGGGGCCAACGTCCTGACTTTC.

The J gene is TRBJ1-5, the V gene TRBV5-8; D unresolved. V lost 4 bases to trimming and J lost 2 bases, with 7 bases between them. The CDR3 has 13 residues. The germline V gene encodes CDR1 SGHTS and CDR2 YDEGEE. Here the CDR3 reads CASSREGNQPQHF. The CDR3 bases are TGTGCCAGCAGCCGGGAGGGCAATCAGCCCCAGCATTTT.

This clone was counted only a few times. The gene calls are TRBV5-1 and TRBJ1-6, with 11 bases matching TRBD1. CDR1 is SGHRS and CDR2 is YFSETQ in the germline V gene. V was clipped by 0 bases and J by 6 bases; unmatched bases: 2. CDR3 size: 16 residues. CDR3 nucleotides: TGCGCCAGCAGCTTGGGGGGGACAGGGGGTAATTCACCCCTCCACTTT. Its protein product is CASSLGGTGGNSPLHF.

This chain links TRBV11-2 with TRBJ2-3, with 8 bases fitting TRBD1. The CDR3 is 15 residues long. V trimming: 5 bases; J trimming: 4 bases; junction bases outside the gene matches: 8. Germline values: CDR1 SGHAT, CDR2 FQNNGV. CDR3 DNA: TGTGCCAGCAGCCCAACCGGACAGGGCGCAGATACGCAGTATTTT. Amino acids: CASSPTGQGADTQYF.

CDR3 sequence reads: CASSLERSGQETQYF. The DNA of the CDR3 is TGTGCCAGCAGCTTAGAAAGGAGCGGGCAAGAGACCCAGTACTTC. V usage is TRBV7-7 and J usage is TRBJ2-5; a possible D gene is TRBD2 (6 bases). The CDR3 has 15 residues. V gave up 1 base and J gave up 2 bases, with 11 bases separating them. Germline assignment: CDR1 SSHAT and CDR2 FNYEAQ (reference sequence).

This clone was observed once. This chain links TRBV12-5 with TRBJ2-1; 7 bases are a match to TRBD2. With V trimmed by 0 bases and J by 0 bases, 5 bases remained unmatched. CDR3 size: 17 residues. The germline V gene has CDR1 LGHNT and CDR2 FRNRAP. CDR3 in DNA: TGTGCTAGTGGTTTGGTAAGGGAGGGGATCTCCTACAATGAGCAGTTCTTC. This codes for CASGLVREGISYNEQFF.

For the CDR3, the DNA is TGTGCCAGCAGGTCCAGCGGGGGGGGCTACAATGAGCAGTTCTTC. Residues: CASRSSGGGYNEQFF. This sequence joins TRBV2 and TRBJ2-1, with 10 bases aligning to TRBD2. This CDR3 region has 15 residues. J gave up 3 bases and V 6 bases, and 5 bases lay outside the gene matches. Germline CDR1 reads SNHLY; CDR2 reads FYNNEI.

The chain employs TRBV7-8 and TRBJ1-2, with D maybe TRBD1 (5 bases). Germline V lookup: CDR1 SGHVS, CDR2 FQNEAQ. V was pared by 2 bases and J by 5 bases, with 12 bases between. This CDR3 spans 14 amino acids. This CDR3 is CASSLRLQGYGYTF. CDR3 coding DNA: TGTGCCAGCAGCTTAAGGCTGCAGGGTTATGGCTACACCTTC.

The DNA for the CDR3 is TGTGCCTGGAAGGGCAGGGGCAAAGATACGCAGTATTTT. The encoded protein is CAWKGRGKDTQYF. The V and J genes are TRBV30 and TRBJ2-3, with D possibly being TRBD1 (6 bases). Germline lookup yields CDR1 GTSNPN and CDR2 SVGIG (reference sequence). V lost 4 bases, J lost 5 bases, and 13 bases lay in between. The CDR3 loop spans 13 amino acids.

The chain couples TRBV9 to TRBJ2-2; 13 bases are a match to TRBD2. Losses at the gene ends were 6 bases for V and 0 bases for J; bases not matched to a gene: 8. The germline gives CDR1 SGDLS, CDR2 YYNGEE. The CDR3 has 18 amino acids. CDR3 in DNA: TGTGCCAGCAAGGGGGGACTAGCGGGGTTCGCGAACACCGGGGAGCTGTTTTTT. Its translation is CASKGGLAGFANTGELFF. Variable domain in full (rest from reference TRBV9 and TRBJ2-2): DSGVTQTPKHLITATGQRVTLRCSPRSGDLSVYWYQQSLDQGLQFLIQYYNGEERAKGNILERFSAQQFPDLHSELNLSSLELGDSALYFCASKGGLAGFANTGELFFGEGSRLTVL.

The V gene is TRBV7-8, the J gene TRBJ1-2, with no clear D. The germline gives CDR1 SGHVS, CDR2 FQNEAQ. This CDR3 has 15 amino acids. V was trimmed by 1 base and J by 3 bases, leaving 12 bases between them. The CDR3 DNA follows: TGTGCCAGCAGCTTAGTTCCAGCCCTGCACTATGGCTACACCTTC. Its protein is CASSLVPALHYGYTF.

The chain combines TRBV7-6 with TRBJ1-2; possibly TRBD1 for D (5 bases). Germline V lookup: CDR1 SGHVS, CDR2 FNYEAQ. Trimming left V 0 bases short and J 2 bases short, with 10 bases between. The CDR3 length is 15 residues. The CDR3 spells CASSLALGGNYGYTF. The CDR3 DNA is TGTGCCAGCAGCTTAGCGCTTGGGGGGAACTATGGCTACACCTTC. The variable domain in full, completed from reference TRBV7-6 and TRBJ1-2, reads GAGVSQSPRYKVTKRGQDVALRCDPISGHVSLYWYRQALGQGPEFLTYFNYEAQQDKSGLPNDRFSAERPEGSISTLTIQRTEQRDSAMYRCASSLALGGNYGYTFGSGTRLTVV.

The rearrangement links TRBV10-3 to TRBJ2-1; TRBD1 might be the D (6 bases). V gave up 2 bases and J gave up 0 bases, with 8 bases separating them. The CDR3 runs to 15 residues. Germline V gene sequence: CDR1 ENHRY, CDR2 SYGVKD. The CDR3 DNA is TGTGCCATCAGTGAGAACAGGGTCTCCTACAATGAGCAGTTCTTC. It codes for CAISENRVSYNEQFF.